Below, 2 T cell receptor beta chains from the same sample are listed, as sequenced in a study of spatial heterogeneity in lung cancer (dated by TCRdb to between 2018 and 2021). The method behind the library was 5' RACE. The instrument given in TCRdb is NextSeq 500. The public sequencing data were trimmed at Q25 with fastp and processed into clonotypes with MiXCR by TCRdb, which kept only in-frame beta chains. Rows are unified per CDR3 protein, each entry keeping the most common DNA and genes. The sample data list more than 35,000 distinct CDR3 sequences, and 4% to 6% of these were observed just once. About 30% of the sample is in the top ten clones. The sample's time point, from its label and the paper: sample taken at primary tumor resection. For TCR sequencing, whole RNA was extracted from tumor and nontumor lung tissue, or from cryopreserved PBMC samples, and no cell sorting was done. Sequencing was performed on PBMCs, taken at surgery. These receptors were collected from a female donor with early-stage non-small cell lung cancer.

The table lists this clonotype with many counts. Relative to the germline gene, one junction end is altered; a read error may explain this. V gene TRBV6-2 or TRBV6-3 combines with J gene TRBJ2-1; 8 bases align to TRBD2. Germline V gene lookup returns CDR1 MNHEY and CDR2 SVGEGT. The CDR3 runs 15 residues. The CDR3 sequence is CASSFGLASDNEQFF. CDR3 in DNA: TGTGCCAGCAGTTTCGGACTAGCCTCCGACAATGAGCAGTTCTTC.

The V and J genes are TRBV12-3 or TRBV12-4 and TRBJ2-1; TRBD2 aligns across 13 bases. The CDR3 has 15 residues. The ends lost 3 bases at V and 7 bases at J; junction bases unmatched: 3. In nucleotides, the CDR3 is TGTGCCAGCAGTTTTCCGACTAGCGGGGGGAATGAGCAGTTCTTC. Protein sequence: CASSFPTSGGNEQFF.